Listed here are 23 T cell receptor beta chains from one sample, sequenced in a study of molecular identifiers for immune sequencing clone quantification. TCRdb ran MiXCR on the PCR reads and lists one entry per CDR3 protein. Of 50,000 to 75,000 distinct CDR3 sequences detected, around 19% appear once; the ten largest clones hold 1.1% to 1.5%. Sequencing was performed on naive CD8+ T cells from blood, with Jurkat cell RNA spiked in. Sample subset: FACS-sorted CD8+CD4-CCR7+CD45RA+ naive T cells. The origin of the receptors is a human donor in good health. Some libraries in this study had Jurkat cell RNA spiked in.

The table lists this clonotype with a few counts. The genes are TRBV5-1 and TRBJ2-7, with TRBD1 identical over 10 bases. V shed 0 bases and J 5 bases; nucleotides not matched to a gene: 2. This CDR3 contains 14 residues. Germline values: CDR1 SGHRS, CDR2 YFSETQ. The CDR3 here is CASSLGQGADEQYF. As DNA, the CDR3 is TGCGCCAGCAGCTTGGGACAGGGGGCAGACGAGCAGTACTTC.

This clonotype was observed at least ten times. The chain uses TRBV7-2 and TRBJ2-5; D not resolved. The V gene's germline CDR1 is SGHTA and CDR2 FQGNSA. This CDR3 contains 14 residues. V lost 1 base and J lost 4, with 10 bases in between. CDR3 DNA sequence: TGTGCCAGCAGCTTAGATCTGCAGCTAGAGACCCAGTACTTC. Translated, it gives CASSLDLQLETQYF.

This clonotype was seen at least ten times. The CDR3 DNA reads TGTGCCAGCAGCTTAGTTTTAGGGCAGGGGGCAACCTACGAGCAGTACTTC. It encodes CASSLVLGQGATYEQYF. V is TRBV7-6 and J is TRBJ2-7, with TRBD1 matching 8 bases. J gave up 2 bases and V 1 base, and 10 bases lay outside the gene matches. This CDR3 contains 17 residues. Germline V gene data show CDR1 as SGHVS and CDR2 as FNYEAQ.

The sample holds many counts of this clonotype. In nucleotides, the CDR3 is TGCAGTGCTAGAGATCAGGGCGAACAGCCCCAGCATTTT. It yields the protein CSARDQGEQPQHF. The rearrangement joins TRBV20-1 to TRBJ1-5; the D gene is possibly TRBD1 (5 bases). The germline gives CDR1 DFQATT, CDR2 SNEGSKA (reference sequence). This CDR3 spans 13 amino acids. V lost 0 bases and J 7 bases, leaving 10 bases between the germline ends.

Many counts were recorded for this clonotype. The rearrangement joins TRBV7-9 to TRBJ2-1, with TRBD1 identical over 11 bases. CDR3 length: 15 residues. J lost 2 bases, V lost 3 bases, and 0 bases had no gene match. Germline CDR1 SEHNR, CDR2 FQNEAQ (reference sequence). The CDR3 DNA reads TGTGCCAGCAGCTTGGGACAGGGGGCCTACAATGAGCAGTTCTTC. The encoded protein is CASSLGQGAYNEQFF. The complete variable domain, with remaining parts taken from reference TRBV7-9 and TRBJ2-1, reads DTGVSQNPRHKITKRGQNVTFRCDPISEHNRLYWYRQTLGQGPEFLTYFQNEAQLEKSRLLSDRFSAERPKGSFSTLEIQRTEQGDSAMYLCASSLGQGAYNEQFFGPGTRLTVL.

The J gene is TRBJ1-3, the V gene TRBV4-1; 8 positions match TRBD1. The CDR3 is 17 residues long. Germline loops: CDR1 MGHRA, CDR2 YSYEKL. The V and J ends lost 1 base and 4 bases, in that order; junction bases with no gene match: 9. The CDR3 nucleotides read TGCGCCAGCAGCCAAGGGGGGCCATGGACAGGGGGAAACACCATATATTTT. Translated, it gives CASSQGGPWTGGNTIYF.

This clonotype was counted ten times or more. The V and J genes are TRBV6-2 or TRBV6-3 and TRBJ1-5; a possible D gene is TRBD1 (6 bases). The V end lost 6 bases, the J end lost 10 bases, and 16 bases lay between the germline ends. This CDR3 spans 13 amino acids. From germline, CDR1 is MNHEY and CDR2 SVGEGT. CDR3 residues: CASSPGQGYPQHF. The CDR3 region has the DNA TGTGCCAGCAGCCCGGGGCAGGGGTACCCCCAGCATTTT.

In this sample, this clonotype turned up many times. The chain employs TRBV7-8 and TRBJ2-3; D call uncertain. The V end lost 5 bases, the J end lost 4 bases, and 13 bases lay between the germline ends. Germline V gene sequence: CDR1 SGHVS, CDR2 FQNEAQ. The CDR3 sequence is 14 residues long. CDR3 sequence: CASSPWASPDTQYF. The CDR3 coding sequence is TGTGCCAGCAGCCCCTGGGCCAGCCCAGATACGCAGTATTTT.

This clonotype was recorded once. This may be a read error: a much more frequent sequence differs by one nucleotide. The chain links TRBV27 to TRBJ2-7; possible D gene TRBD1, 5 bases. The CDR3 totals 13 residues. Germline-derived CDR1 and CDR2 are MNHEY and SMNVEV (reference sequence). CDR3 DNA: TGTGCCAGCAGTCCAGGGCGGCGCTACGAGCAGTGCTTC. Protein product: CASSPGRRYEQCF.

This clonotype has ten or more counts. CDR3 bases: TGTGCCAGCAGCCCGGGACGCAACGAGCAGTACTTC. Translated, it gives CASSPGRNEQYF. J is TRBJ2-7 and V is TRBV13; tentatively, D is TRBD1 or TRBD2 (5 bases each). Germline assignment: CDR1 PRHDT and CDR2 FYEKMQ (reference sequence). The CDR3 contains 12 residues. Trimming took 5 bases from V and 5 from J, leaving 10 bases between them.

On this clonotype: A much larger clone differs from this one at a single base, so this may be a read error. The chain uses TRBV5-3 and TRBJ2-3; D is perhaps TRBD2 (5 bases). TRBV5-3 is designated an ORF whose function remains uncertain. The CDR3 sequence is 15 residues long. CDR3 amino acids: CASSWAGSSTDTQYF. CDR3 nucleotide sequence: TGTGCCAGCAGCTGGGCGGGCTCTAGCACAGATACGCAGTATTTT.

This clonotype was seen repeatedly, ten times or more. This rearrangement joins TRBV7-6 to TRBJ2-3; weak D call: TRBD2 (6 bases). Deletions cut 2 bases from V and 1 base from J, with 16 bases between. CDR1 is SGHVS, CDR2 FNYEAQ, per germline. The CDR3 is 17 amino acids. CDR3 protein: CASSLLGGAAGTDTQYF. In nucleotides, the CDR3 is TGTGCCAGCAGCTTATTGGGAGGAGCTGCCGGCACAGATACGCAGTATTTT.

CDR3 sequence: CATPHPAPGLHTGELFF. The CDR3 bases are TGTGCCACCCCCCATCCGGCACCGGGACTCCACACCGGGGAGCTGTTTTTT. The chain links TRBV27 to TRBJ2-2; D is perhaps TRBD2 (6 bases). Trimming took off 10 bases at V and 3 bases at J, with 24 bases between the two ends. This CDR3 comprises 17 residues. Germline V lookup: CDR1 MNHEY, CDR2 SMNVEV (reference sequence).

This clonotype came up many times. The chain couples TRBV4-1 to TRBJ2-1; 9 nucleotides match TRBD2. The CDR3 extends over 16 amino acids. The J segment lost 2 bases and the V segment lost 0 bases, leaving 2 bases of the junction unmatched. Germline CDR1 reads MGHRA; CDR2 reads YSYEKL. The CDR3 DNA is TGCGCCAGCAGCCAAGAAGGCGGGAGGGCCTACAATGAGCAGTTCTTC. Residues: CASSQEGGRAYNEQFF.

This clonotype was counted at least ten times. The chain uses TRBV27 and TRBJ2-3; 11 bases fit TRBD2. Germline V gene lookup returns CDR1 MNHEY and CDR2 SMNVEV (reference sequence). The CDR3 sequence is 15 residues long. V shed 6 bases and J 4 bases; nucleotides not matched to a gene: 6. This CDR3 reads CASRELAGEPDTQYF. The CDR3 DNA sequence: TGTGCCAGCAGGGAACTAGCGGGAGAACCAGATACGCAGTATTTT.

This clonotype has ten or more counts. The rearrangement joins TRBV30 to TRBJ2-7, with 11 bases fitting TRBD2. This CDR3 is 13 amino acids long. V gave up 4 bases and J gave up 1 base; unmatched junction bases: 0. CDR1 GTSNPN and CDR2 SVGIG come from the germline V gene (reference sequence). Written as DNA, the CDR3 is TGTGCCTGGACTAGCGGGAGGTCCTACGAGCAGTACTTC. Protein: CAWTSGRSYEQYF.

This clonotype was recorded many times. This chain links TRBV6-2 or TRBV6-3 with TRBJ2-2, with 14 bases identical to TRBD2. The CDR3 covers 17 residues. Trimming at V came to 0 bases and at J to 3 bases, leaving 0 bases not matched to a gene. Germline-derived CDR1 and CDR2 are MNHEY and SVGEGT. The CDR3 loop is CASSYSTSGRDTGELFF. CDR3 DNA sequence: TGTGCCAGCAGTTACTCGACTAGCGGGAGGGACACCGGGGAGCTGTTTTTT.

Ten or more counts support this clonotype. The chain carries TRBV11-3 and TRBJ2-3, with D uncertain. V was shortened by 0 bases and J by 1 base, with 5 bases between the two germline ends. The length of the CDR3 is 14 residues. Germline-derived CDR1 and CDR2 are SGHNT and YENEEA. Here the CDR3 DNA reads TGTGCCAGCAGCTTAGACATGGGCACAGATACGCAGTATTTT. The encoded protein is CASSLDMGTDTQYF.

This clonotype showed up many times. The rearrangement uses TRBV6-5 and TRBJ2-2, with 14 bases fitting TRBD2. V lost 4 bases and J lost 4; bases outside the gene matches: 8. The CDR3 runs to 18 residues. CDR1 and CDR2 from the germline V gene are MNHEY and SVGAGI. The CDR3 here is CASSLGTSGSPGTGELFF. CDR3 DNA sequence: TGTGCCAGCAGTTTGGGGACTAGCGGGAGCCCGGGCACCGGGGAGCTGTTTTTT.

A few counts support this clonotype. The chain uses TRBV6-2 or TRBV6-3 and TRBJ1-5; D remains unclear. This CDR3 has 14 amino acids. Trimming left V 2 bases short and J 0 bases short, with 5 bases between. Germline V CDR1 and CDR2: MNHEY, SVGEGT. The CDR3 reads CASSYVYSNQPQHF. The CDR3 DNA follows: TGTGCCAGCAGTTACGTTTATAGCAATCAGCCCCAGCATTTT.

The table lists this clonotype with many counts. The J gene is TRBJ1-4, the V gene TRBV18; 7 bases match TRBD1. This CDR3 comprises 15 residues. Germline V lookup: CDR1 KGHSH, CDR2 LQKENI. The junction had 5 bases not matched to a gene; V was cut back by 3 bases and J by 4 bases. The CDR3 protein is CASSPRDSDNEKLFF. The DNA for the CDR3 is TGTGCCAGCTCACCCCGGGACAGCGATAATGAAAAACTGTTTTTT.

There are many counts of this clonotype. CDR3 amino acids: CATSRDRGTNQPQHF. The CDR3 DNA reads TGTGCCACCAGCAGAGACAGGGGTACTAATCAGCCCCAGCATTTT. This chain connects TRBV15 to TRBJ1-5, with a possible D match to TRBD1 (6 bases). From germline, CDR1 is LNHNV and CDR2 YYDKDF (reference sequence). The germline V and J ends were trimmed by 0 bases and 4 bases, with 10 bases remaining between them. This CDR3 is 15 amino acids long. Full variable domain (rest looked up from reference TRBV15 and TRBJ1-5): DAMVIQNPRYQVTQFGKPVTLSCSQTLNHNVMYWYQQKSSQAPKLLFHYYDKDFNNEADTPDNFQSRRPNTSFCFLDIRSPGLGDTAMYLCATSRDRGTNQPQHFGDGTRLSIL.

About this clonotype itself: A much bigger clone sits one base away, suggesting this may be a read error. CDR3 nucleotides: TGTGCCAGTAGTATGTTCGTGGGCCAGCGGGAGGGGTGGGGAGAGACCCAGTACTTC. Protein sequence: CASSMFVGQREGWGETQYF. The chain couples TRBV19 to TRBJ2-5; 10 bases line up with TRBD2. V trimming: 3 bases; J trimming: 4 bases; junction bases outside the gene matches: 17. Germline V CDR1 and CDR2: LNHDA, SQIVND (reference sequence). The CDR3 length is 19 residues.